The next 18 T cell receptor beta chains were all read from a single sample in a study of T cell responses to AZD1222 COVID-19 vaccine. Only in-frame clones appear in the TCRdb table, and some are missing; sequencing was by immunoSEQ multiplex PCR. Altogether 180,000 or so clones are present, about 93% being singletons, with the ten largest covering around 0.93%. The sample here was peripheral blood, taken 28 days after the second dose of the MenACWY control vaccine. The receptor set was obtained from an adult who received the MenACWY meningococcal vaccine as a control.

V gene TRBV9 combines with J gene TRBJ2-7; perhaps TRBD2 as D (5 bases). The CDR3 runs 15 residues. The V end lost 0 bases, the J end lost 0 bases, and 10 bases lay between the germline ends. Looked up from germline, CDR1 is SGDLS and CDR2 is YYNGEE. CDR3 residues: CASSVESGSSYEQYF. In DNA form, the CDR3 reads TGTGCCAGCAGCGTAGAGAGCGGAAGCTCCTACGAGCAGTACTTC.

This chain uses TRBV4-1 with TRBJ1-4; D gene uncertain. Germline loops: CDR1 MGHRA, CDR2 YSYEKL. Trimming cost V 3 bases and J 5 bases, with 10 bases left between them. This CDR3 is built from 14 residues. In nucleotides, the CDR3 is TGCGCCAGCAGCCATGAGATGGGAAATGAAAAACTGTTTTTT. Its translation: CASSHEMGNEKLFF.

The chain joins TRBV5-1 to TRBJ2-5; perhaps TRBD1 as D (6 bases). The germline V gene encodes CDR1 SGHRS and CDR2 YFSETQ. CDR3 length equals 14 residues. Trimming left V 4 bases short and J 1 base short, with 11 bases between. The CDR3 loop reads CASSTRTAQETQYF. The DNA of the CDR3 is TGCGCCAGCAGCACCCGGACAGCCCAAGAGACCCAGTACTTC.

The rearrangement links TRBV5-1 to TRBJ2-3, with 10 nucleotides matching TRBD2. The length of the CDR3 is 15 residues. With 2 bases clipped from V and 2 bases from J, the junction kept 2 bases outside the gene matches. Looked up from germline, CDR1 is SGHRS and CDR2 is YFSETQ. Here the CDR3 reads CASSFSGGYTDTQYF. The DNA of the CDR3 is TGCGCCAGCAGCTTTAGCGGGGGGTACACAGATACGCAGTATTTT.

This chain connects TRBV3-1 (or the pseudogene TRBV3-2) to TRBJ1-2, with 7 bases fitting TRBD1. Germline CDR1 LGHDT, CDR2 YNNKEL (reference sequence). The CDR3 loop spans 16 amino acids. V was clipped by 1 base and J by 6 bases; unmatched bases: 11. CDR3 region: CASSQVTTGNSNGYTF. In nucleotides, the CDR3 is TGTGCCAGCAGCCAAGTAACGACAGGGAATTCAAATGGCTACACCTTC.

This clone was counted a single time. The chain is built from TRBV27 and TRBJ1-4; TRBD1 is a possible D gene (6 bases). Trimming stripped 3 bases from V and 3 bases from J, with 14 bases between. The CDR3 consists of 16 residues. CDR1 and CDR2 (germline): MNHEY, SMNVEV (reference sequence). CDR3: CASSFTGGLANEKLFF. CDR3 DNA: TGTGCCAGCAGTTTCACCGGGGGGCTGGCTAATGAAAAACTGTTTTTT.

In nucleotides, the CDR3 is TGTGCCAGCAGCTTAGGAGTCCGGGGTTACACAGATACGCAGTATTTT. Translation: CASSLGVRGYTDTQYF. The chain carries TRBV7-2 and TRBJ2-3; D is possibly TRBD2 (5 bases). CDR1 is SGHTA, CDR2 FQGNSA, per germline. Trimming took off 1 base at V and 2 bases at J, with 13 bases between the two ends. The CDR3 extends over 16 amino acids. Based on the CDR3 plus reference TRBV7-2 and TRBJ2-3, the full variable domain is GAGVSQSPSNKVTEKGKDVELRCDPISGHTALYWYRQSLGQGLEFLIYFQGNSAPDKSGLPSDRFSAERTGGSVSTLTIQRTQQEDSAVYLCASSLGVRGYTDTQYFGPGTRLTVL.

The rearrangement joins TRBV3-1 (or the pseudogene TRBV3-2) to TRBJ1-3; no clear D gene. The CDR3 extends over 13 amino acids. With 3 bases removed from V and 4 bases from J, the gap between germline ends came to 7 bases. The V gene's germline CDR1 is LGHDT and CDR2 YNNKEL (reference sequence). The CDR3 DNA reads TGTGCCAGCAGCCACGGACTAGGAAACACCATATATTTT. Protein: CASSHGLGNTIYF.

The chain has TRBV11-2 and TRBJ1-6; D remains ambiguous. The CDR3 consists of 13 residues. Germline V gives CDR1 SGHAT, CDR2 FQNNGV. V lost 8 bases to trimming and J lost 10 bases, with 15 bases between them. CDR3 amino acids: CASGTVSESPLHF. The DNA for the CDR3 is TGTGCCAGCGGTACAGTTTCGGAATCACCCCTCCACTTT.

The chain links TRBV7-4 to TRBJ2-7, with D perhaps matching TRBD1 (5 bases). Looked up from germline, CDR1 is SGHVT and CDR2 is SQSDAQ. There are 16 residues in the CDR3. V gave up 6 bases and J gave up 3 bases, with 21 bases separating them. The CDR3 here is CASRFKGSARCYEQYF. CDR3 sequence (DNA): TGTGCCAGCAGGTTCAAGGGGTCGGCTAGGTGCTACGAGCAGTACTTC.

The rearrangement uses TRBV4-1 and TRBJ2-1; D ambiguous. The CDR3 loop spans 17 amino acids. V was trimmed by 0 bases and J by 1 base, leaving 13 bases between them. CDR1 and CDR2 from the germline V gene are MGHRA and YSYEKL. The CDR3 spells CASSQEDSPASYNEQFF. CDR3 sequence (DNA): TGCGCCAGCAGCCAAGAGGATAGCCCGGCTTCCTACAATGAGCAGTTCTTC.

The chain is built from TRBV28 and TRBJ1-5; D not certain. V dropped 6 bases and J dropped 2 bases, with 8 bases sitting between them. CDR1 MDHEN and CDR2 SYDVKM come from the germline V gene. The CDR3 runs 13 residues. The CDR3 nucleotides are TGTGCCAGCAGACGCCAGGGCAATCAGCCCCAGCATTTT. As protein: CASRRQGNQPQHF. Full variable domain (missing parts from reference TRBV28 and TRBJ1-5): DVKVTQSSRYLVKRTGEKVFLECVQDMDHENMFWYRQDPGLGLRLIYFSYDVKMKEKGDIPEGYSVSREKKERFSLILESASTNQTSMYLCASRRQGNQPQHFGDGTRLSIL.

V usage is TRBV27 and J usage is TRBJ1-2, with D unclear. V lost 6 bases and J lost 5, with 13 bases in between. This CDR3 contains 13 residues. CDR1 MNHEY and CDR2 SMNVEV come from the germline V gene (reference sequence). CDR3 in DNA: TGTGCCAGCAGGGAGGCCATAACTTATGGCTACACCTTC. This translates into CASREAITYGYTF.

This chain links TRBV5-1 with TRBJ1-2, with a weak D call TRBD1 (5 bases). V lost 0 bases and J 8 bases, leaving 17 bases between the germline ends. From germline, CDR1 is SGHRS and CDR2 YFSETQ. This CDR3 spans 15 amino acids. The DNA for the CDR3 is TGCGCCAGCAGCTTGGGAGGGGCACCCCGAAGCGGCTACACCTTC. Translating it yields CASSLGGAPRSGYTF.

The chain employs TRBV7-9 and TRBJ1-2, with 7 bases matching TRBD1. The V gene end was trimmed by 1 base and the J gene end by 7 bases; junction bases not matched to a gene: 9. CDR1 and CDR2 from the germline V gene are SEHNR and FQNEAQ (reference sequence). The CDR3 has 15 residues. CDR3 DNA: TGTGCCAGCAGCTTAGATCTTGACAGGGAGAGTGGCTACACCTTC. Translated: CASSLDLDRESGYTF.

The CDR3 loop reads CASSKVKKAIYF. The CDR3 region has the DNA TGTGCCAGCAGCAAAGTCAAGAAAGCCATATATTTT. The chain has TRBV21-1 and TRBJ1-3. TRBV21-1 is assigned pseudogene status. CDR3 length equals 12 residues.

This chain uses TRBV5-5 with TRBJ2-1; no definite D call. CDR1 and CDR2 (germline): SGHKS, YYEKEE (reference sequence). The CDR3 has 16 residues. Deletions cut 0 bases from V and 8 bases from J, with 18 bases between. The CDR3: CASSLVRRLASDEQFF. The CDR3 coding sequence is TGTGCCAGCAGCTTGGTGAGACGTCTGGCTTCGGATGAGCAGTTCTTC.

The gene calls are TRBV6-5 and TRBJ1-1, with D tentatively TRBD1 (5 bases). From germline, CDR1 is MNHEY and CDR2 SVGAGI. V was trimmed by 2 bases and J by 5 bases, leaving 15 bases between them. The CDR3 loop spans 15 amino acids. The CDR3 nucleotides read TGTGCCAGCAGTTACCCCGGACTCCAGGGAACTGAAGCTTTCTTT. Translating gives CASSYPGLQGTEAFF.